This TCR beta chain was retrieved from a study of T-cell memory formation after mild COVID-19. TCRdb reprocessed the 5' RACE reads with MiXCR, giving one entry per CDR3 protein. The sample has roughly 450,000 distinct CDR3 sequences, roughly 18% seen once. Study results and limitations: Clonal second-wave expansions that peaked on day 37 had unconfirmed SARS-CoV-2 specificity.

This clonotype turned up a few times. The antigen remains undetermined. The length of the CDR3 is 12 residues. Trimming removed 6 bases at V and 3 bases at J, with 8 bases between. Germline assignment: CDR1 LNHDA and CDR2 SQIVND (reference sequence). The sample comprised PBMCs or a T cell subset sorted from them (not recorded which). V gene TRBV19 combines with J gene TRBJ1-2; D unclear. The TCR originated in an adult woman who had mild COVID-19 (a few samples of this study predate the infection). Cell type and time point are not known. Here the CDR3 DNA reads TGTGCCAGTAGGGAGGAAGACTATGGCTACACCTTC. Protein sequence: CASREEDYGYTF.